The rows below give T cell receptor beta chains drawn from one sample of a study of blood T cell repertoires in COVID-19. TCRdb keeps only in-frame clones here, not all; method: immunoSEQ multiplex PCR. The table records just over 300,000 clones, over 75% of them present only once. Sequencing was performed on PBMCs or T cells enriched from blood (not recorded which). All receptors come from a young man who had recovered from COVID-19. Each CDR3 is given with its conserved first and last residue.

v_call | cdr3_aa
TRBV4-2 | CASSQGYSPREEKLFF
TRBV25-1 | CASSEQNTEAFF
TRBV3-1/TRBV3-2 | CASSRLPTGAGNTIYF
TRBV6-2/TRBV6-3 | CASSYGSGQAF
TRBV2 | CASSGRTGAGDGYTF
TRBV30 | CAWSPWDISNTEAFF
TRBV4-3 | CASSPRTSGGIDTQYF
TRBV11-2 | CASSLGSAGIHF
TRBV7-3 | CASSYSGGLYNEQFF
TRBV3-1/TRBV3-2 | CASSLGTSSYEQYF
TRBV4-1 | CASSQPGNEQYF
TRBV10-3 | CAISARGGNEQFF
TRBV6-6 | CASSTETANYGYTF
TRBV7-9 | CASSLSGWGLRNTIYF
TRBV2 | CASNQGSYEQYF
TRBV12-5 | CASGLAGGEQFF
TRBV19 | CATTGTGDEKLFF
TRBV6-1 | CASSGGASGGRYEQFF
TRBV18 | CASSFLRTHQGTEAFF
TRBV7-9 | CASSSRETGNTEAFF
TRBV19 | CASSGTGALSSIYGYTF
TRBV11-1 | CASSPGSQNTEAFF
TRBV6-2/TRBV6-3 | CASSPGLLQETQYF
TRBV30 | CAWSYSGGRTDTQYF
TRBV18 | CASSGGGETQYF
TRBV27 | CASTTLAGGYNEQFF
TRBV19 | CASSSGWAGGSEKLFF
TRBV2 | CASSLGHREYEQYF
TRBV7-2 | CASSLDGLYGYTF
TRBV4-1 | CASSQAPGQGTDTQYF
TRBV5-4 | CASGPNGETQYF
TRBV10-1 | CASSTLAEGHLEQYF
TRBV7-3 | CASSSDPPSGAYNEQFF
TRBV27 | CASRVGVEAGYTF
TRBV5-4 | CASSLSRASYNSPLHF
TRBV2 | CASSGDLQPQHF
TRBV13 | CASRTTRWADPHTQYF
TRBV5-1 | CASSLDGTSGNEQFF
TRBV11-2 | CASSRAGGRYNEQFF
TRBV5-4 | CASSFGEGFRGYTF